This T cell receptor beta chain was found in a study of cytomegalovirus exposure and HLA in healthy donors (dated by TCRdb to between 2016 and 2019). At the level of the whole study: An earlier analysis of several hundred of the donors reported about 290 Gb of sequence data and 117 million unique TCR beta sequences from approximately 180 million T cells. Approximately 300 gigabases of sequencing data and 75 million to 85 million unique TCR sequences made up an early release that covered approximately 650 HLA-typed donors. Of the roughly 420 genotyped donors, 75% to 85% were placed in the genetic ancestry cluster associated with self-reported Caucasian donors. The study was designed to test whether signatures of past pathogen exposure could be identified by cataloging public T cell receptors. Using immunosequencing, the study profiled T cell repertoires from about 620 subjects and related those repertoires to cytomegalovirus serostatus. A separate validation cohort of approximately 120 different subjects was used in addition to the roughly 640-subject first cohort. To predict cytomegalovirus infection status, the study brought together high-throughput TCR immunosequencing, statistical association of individual TCRs with disease status, and machine learning. A later analysis re-analyzed previously published TCR beta repertoires from about 730 donors and added high-resolution HLA genotyping to study TCR occurrence patterns. The later analysis used no new phenotypic data to find candidate immune exposures, relying instead on TCR beta sequences and their occurrence across donors. To decide whether each TCR beta V gene segment behaved as functional or pseudogenic, an earlier analysis of several hundred of the donors relied on high-throughput TCR beta sequencing. Donor age, sex, ethnicity and CMV serostatus were collected together with the repertoire data. A later genetic analysis took genome-wide SNP genotypes for about 55% of the 666 donors and used that subset as a discovery cohort. All discovery cohort repertoires had been generated on a single sequencing platform. Class I and class II HLA loci were covered by the typing at four-digit resolution. Typing coverage varied by locus: 629-630 donors for A, B, C, DRB1 and DQB1; 500 to 550 for DQA1; some 610 for DPA1; around 490 for DPB1. Four to six DR-DQ haplotypes were handled as single units for association and clustering because linkage in the cohort was strong. Across under 500 genotyped donors of the cohort, an average of roughly 250,000 unique TCR beta nucleotide sequences per donor were sequenced, and roughly 20% of those sequences were non-productive. General conclusions and limits of the study: According to the authors, the approach could potentially be generalized to other disease states and immunological phenotypes. Correlated functional status among segregating V segments might be attributable to linkage disequilibrium, but an unknown experimental factor could not be ruled out. Presence/absence analyses assumed roughly uniform sequencing depth across donors, an assumption that may not hold. In a later analysis, most CMV-associated TCR beta chains were found to appear HLA-restricted, with HLA associations seemingly driven largely by CMV exposure. When HLA alleles, especially DR and DQ, strongly co-occurred, TCR associations were difficult to assign to individual alleles. A cluster of highly shared sequence variants was judged likely to be a technical artifact of the sequencing pipeline. In both the original and validation cohorts, the classifier was reported to diagnose cytomegalovirus status with high specificity and sensitivity. Some IMGT-functional V segments, including TRBV6-2 and TRBV6-3, could not be distinguished by the 87-base-pair reads and were therefore excluded. According to a later genetic analysis, donors in an Asian-associated ancestry cluster had fewer N-insertions in productive TCRs than the approximately 710-donor mean. Most TCR sequences were seen in very few donors, while some public TCRs were found in many individuals. In a later analysis, HLA-associated TCR beta chains were found to be more clonally expanded and to have lower generation probabilities than equally common non-associated chains. The study listed 150 to 200 TCR beta chains as associated with cytomegalovirus. In a later analysis, several top co-occurrence clusters were reported to appear linked to parvovirus B19, influenza, CMV and Epstein-Barr virus. Because counts were too low, roughly 17 rarely observed V segments, including chromosome 9 orphons, were left out of the earlier analysis of 587 of the donors. A few of the identified cytomegalovirus-associated TCR beta chains were confirmed in vitro to be specific for cytomegalovirus antigens. A later analysis associated 15,000 to 20,000 TCR beta sequences with specific HLA alleles at a false discovery rate of 0.05. For the cohort, immune exposure information was limited to CMV serostatus. Only TCR beta chains were sequenced in this cohort, and the absence of alpha or paired-chain data limited detectable features. Broadly in line with IMGT annotations, most TCR beta V segments showed up in productive rearrangements about 87% or about 30% of the time in an earlier analysis of roughly 590 of the donors. A further reported finding was that TCR beta sequences accurately predicted the HLA-A and HLA-B alleles for most subjects in the first cohort. V-gene and J-gene trimming of TCR beta chains was associated with a missense DCLRE1C variant in a later genetic analysis, and the association was replicated in an independent cohort. According to a later analysis, TCR association rates differed among HLA loci, with DRB1 alleles showing the most associated TCRs and HLA-C alleles showing the fewest. Because HLA typing was unavailable for some donors at each locus, only the typed subset was used in association tests.

V trim: 7 bases; J trim: 9 bases; unmatched bases: 18. The CDR3 contains 15 residues, cysteine and phenylalanine counted. The DNA shown is the 45-base CDR3, in frame from base 1. The CDR1 and CDR2 encoded by the germline V gene are SGHAT and FQNNGV. Library prep was done by the immunoSEQ multiplex PCR assay. For the multiplex PCR, a mixture combining 60 forward primers for TCR Vbeta segments and 13 reverse primers for TCR Jbeta segments was used. A multiplex PCR assay on genomic DNA amplified the CDR3 region of rearranged TCR beta genes. The Illumina HiSeq System was used to sequence the amplified TCR beta libraries as 87-base-pair reads. The published analysis was carried out like this. A later analysis counted 65 million to 90 million unique TCR beta chains across the 500 to 850 repertoires, and 9.5 million to 11 million of these chains were shared by at least two donors. Raw reads were error-corrected and collapsed into unique sequences by a nearest-neighbor algorithm in which closely related sequences were merged to remove PCR and sequencing errors. CDR3 sequences were aligned to IMGT reference sequences to assign V, D and J gene segments. For a sequence to be retained, a match of at least six nucleotides to both a V gene segment and a J gene segment was required. Rearrangements were called productive when the CDR3 lacked stop codons and stayed in frame with V and J; all others were non-productive. CDR3 was defined by IMGT convention, running from the second conserved V-encoded cysteine to the conserved J-encoded phenylalanine. The earlier analysis of roughly 590 of the donors excluded any sequence lacking an unambiguous match to a single V gene segment. In an earlier analysis of 587 of the donors, V segments were called functional above 56.7% productive rearrangements and were called segregating when the between-donor standard deviation exceeded 5%. To diagnose cytomegalovirus status from the catalog of TCR beta chain sequences, a statistical classification framework was built. V and J gene assignment, in a later analysis, came from comparing TCR nucleotide sequences with IMGT/GENE-DB human TR gene sequences. A later analysis assigned CDR3 sequences and most-parsimonious VDJ recombination scenarios with the TCRdist pipeline. A later analysis defined each TCR beta chain by its CDR3 amino acid sequence plus V-gene family, and excluded reads lacking a unique V-gene family. In a later analysis, 550 to 650 highly shared, low-generation-probability nucleotide sequences were removed to address suspected cross-contamination and a sequencing artifact. A later analysis calculated a clonal expansion index for each public chain from normalized within-repertoire ranks of inferred template counts. In a later analysis, generation probabilities were computed with a VDJ recombination model fitted to out-of-frame rearrangements, and the resulting probabilities were checked against IGoR. In a later analysis, hypergeometric tests were used to score TCR-TCR, TCR-HLA and TCR-CMV co-occurrence, with a repertoire-size bias correction applied to TCR pairs. To estimate false discovery rates, a later analysis permuted the HLA or CMV assignments 20 times. In a later analysis, co-occurring TCRs were grouped using DBSCAN, with TCRdist sequence similarity added in when clustering inside HLA-allele-positive subsets. Repertoires with fewer than 30,000 or more than 120,000 public chains were left out of co-occurrence clustering, as were four to six repertoires with anomalous nucleotide sharing. The immuneACCESS repertoire file appears here via TCRdb, limited to in-frame rearrangements. These files lack a portion of the clones; in checked studies, under half of the deficit traces to unresolved V genes, and the cause of the others is not known. V and J calls and clone size follow that table, whereas D and trimming were derived from the DNA. The table for this sample lists 170,000 or so clones; approximately 81% of them were counted only once. Together, the top ten hold 0.38% of the sample.

Comment on this clone: Its antigen is unknown. The input lacks base qualities; no much larger clone sits a single base away.

The cohort consisted of more than 650 healthy bone marrow donors. At the time of sampling, all cohort members were nominally healthy, though unrecorded immune exposures were likely present. The donor tested CMV seronegative and was one of the 352 seronegative cohort members. A peripheral blood sample was collected from each donor, and TCR beta sequencing was performed on peripheral blood mononuclear cells. Genomic DNA was extracted from the blood cell samples with the Qiagen DNeasy Blood Extraction Kit. The sequencing sample was made of PBMCs. This clonotype was obtained from a boy aged 2 to 9 in good health and CMV-seronegative. The chain was built from TRBV11-2 and TRBJ2-7, and TRBD1 matches 7 of the central bases. CDR3 protein: CASTPPGQAPWWQYF. The nucleotide sequence reads TGTGCCAGCACCCCCCCCGGACAGGCCCCTTGGTGGCAGTACTTC.